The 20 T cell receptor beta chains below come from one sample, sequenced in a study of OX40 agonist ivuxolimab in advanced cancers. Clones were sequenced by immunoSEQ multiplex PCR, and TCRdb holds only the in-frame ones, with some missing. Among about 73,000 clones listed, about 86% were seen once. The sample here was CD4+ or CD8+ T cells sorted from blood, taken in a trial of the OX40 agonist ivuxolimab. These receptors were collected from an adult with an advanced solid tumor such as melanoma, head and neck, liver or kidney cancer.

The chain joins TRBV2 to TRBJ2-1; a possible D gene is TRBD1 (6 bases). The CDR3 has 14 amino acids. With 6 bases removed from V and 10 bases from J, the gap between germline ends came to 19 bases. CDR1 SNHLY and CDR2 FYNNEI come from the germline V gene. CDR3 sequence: CASSGPTGSWEQFF. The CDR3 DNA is TGTGCCAGCAGCGGACCTACAGGGTCGTGGGAGCAGTTCTTC. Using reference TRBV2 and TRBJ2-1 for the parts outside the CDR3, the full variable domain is EPEVTQTPSHQVTQMGQEVILRCVPISNHLYFYWYRQILGQKVEFLVSFYNNEISEKSEIFDDQFSVERPDGSNFTLKIRSTKLEDSAMYFCASSGPTGSWEQFFGPGTRLTVL.

The CDR3 loop is CASTSGPYEQYF. The CDR3 DNA sequence: TGTGCCAGCACATCGGGACCCTACGAGCAGTACTTC. The chain uses TRBV11-3 and TRBJ2-7, with D tentatively TRBD1 or TRBD2 (5 bases each). V was cut by 7 bases and J by 2 bases, with 9 bases left in between. The CDR3 totals 12 residues. Germline V CDR1 and CDR2: SGHNT, YENEEA.

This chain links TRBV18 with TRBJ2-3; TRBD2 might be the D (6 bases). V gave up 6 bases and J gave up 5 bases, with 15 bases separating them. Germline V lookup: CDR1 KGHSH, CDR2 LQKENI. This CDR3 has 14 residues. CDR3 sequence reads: CASSLNTAGDTQYF. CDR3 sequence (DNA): TGTGCCAGCTCGCTTAATACAGCGGGAGATACGCAGTATTTT.

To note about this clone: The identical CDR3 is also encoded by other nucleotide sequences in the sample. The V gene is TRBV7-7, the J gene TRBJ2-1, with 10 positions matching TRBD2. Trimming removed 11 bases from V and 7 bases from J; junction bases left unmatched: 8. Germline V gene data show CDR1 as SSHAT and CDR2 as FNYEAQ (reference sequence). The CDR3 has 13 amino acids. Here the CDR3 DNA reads TGTGCCTCGAGCCTAGCGGGAGCGAATGAGCAGTTCTTC. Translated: CASSLAGANEQFF.

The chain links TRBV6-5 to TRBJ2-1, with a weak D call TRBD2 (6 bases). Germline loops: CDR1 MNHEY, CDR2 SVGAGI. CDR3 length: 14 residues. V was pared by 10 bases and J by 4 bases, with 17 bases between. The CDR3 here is CATRREALYNEQFF. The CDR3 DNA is TGTGCCACCCGAAGGGAGGCGCTATACAATGAGCAGTTCTTC.

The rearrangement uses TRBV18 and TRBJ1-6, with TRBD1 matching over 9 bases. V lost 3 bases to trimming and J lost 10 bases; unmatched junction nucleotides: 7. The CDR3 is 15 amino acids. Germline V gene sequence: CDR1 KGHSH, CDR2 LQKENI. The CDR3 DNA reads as TGTGCCAGCTCACCCCCCGGGACAGGGAACTCACCCCTCCACTTT. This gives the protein CASSPPGTGNSPLHF.

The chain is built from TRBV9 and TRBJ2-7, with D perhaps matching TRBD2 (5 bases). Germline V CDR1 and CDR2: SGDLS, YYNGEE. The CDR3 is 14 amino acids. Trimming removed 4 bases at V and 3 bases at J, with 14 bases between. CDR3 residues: CASSLADRSYEQYF. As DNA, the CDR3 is TGTGCCAGCAGCCTAGCCGATCGCAGCTACGAGCAGTACTTC.

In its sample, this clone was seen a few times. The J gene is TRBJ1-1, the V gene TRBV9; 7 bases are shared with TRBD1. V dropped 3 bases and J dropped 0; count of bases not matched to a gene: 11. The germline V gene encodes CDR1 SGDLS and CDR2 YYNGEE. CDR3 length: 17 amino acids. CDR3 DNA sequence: TGTGCCAGCAGCGAGGGGGCTTGGGGGATGGTGAACACTGAAGCTTTCTTT. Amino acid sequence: CASSEGAWGMVNTEAFF.

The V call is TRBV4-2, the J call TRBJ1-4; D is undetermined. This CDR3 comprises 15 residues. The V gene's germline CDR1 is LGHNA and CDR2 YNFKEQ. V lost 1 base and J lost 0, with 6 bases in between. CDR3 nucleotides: TGTGCCAGCAGCCAAGGGGGATCAACTAATGAAAAACTGTTTTTT. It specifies CASSQGGSTNEKLFF.

The CDR3 protein is CASSLGTSGSYEQYF. CDR3 nucleotides: TGTGCCAGCAGTTTGGGGACTAGCGGGAGCTACGAGCAGTACTTC. V is TRBV28 and J is TRBJ2-5, with 14 positions matching TRBD2. The J call may be in error: the DNA end matches TRBJ2-7 better. CDR3 length: 15 amino acids. Germline CDR1 and CDR2: MDHEN and SYDVKM.

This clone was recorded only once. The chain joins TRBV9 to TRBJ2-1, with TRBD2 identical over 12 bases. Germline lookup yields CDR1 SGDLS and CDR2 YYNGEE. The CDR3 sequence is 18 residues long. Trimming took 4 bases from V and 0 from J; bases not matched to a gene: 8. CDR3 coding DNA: TGTGCCAGCAGCCTTGGACTAGCGGGGCGGAGCTCCTACAATGAGCAGTTCTTC. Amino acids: CASSLGLAGRSSYNEQFF.

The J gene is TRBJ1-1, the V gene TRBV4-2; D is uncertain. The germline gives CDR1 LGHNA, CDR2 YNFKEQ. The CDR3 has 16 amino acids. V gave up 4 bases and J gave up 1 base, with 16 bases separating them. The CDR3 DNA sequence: TGTGCCAGCAGCCCCCCCCCTCAACAGCCGAACACTGAAGCTTTCTTT. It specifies CASSPPPQQPNTEAFF.

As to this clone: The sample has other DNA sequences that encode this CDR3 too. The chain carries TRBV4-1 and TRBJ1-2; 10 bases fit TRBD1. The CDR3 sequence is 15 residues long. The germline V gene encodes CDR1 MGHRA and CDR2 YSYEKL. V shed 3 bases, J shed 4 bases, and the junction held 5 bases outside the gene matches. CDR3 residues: CASSQTGQGGYGYTF. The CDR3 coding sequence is TGCGCCAGCAGCCAGACCGGACAGGGGGGCTATGGCTACACCTTC.

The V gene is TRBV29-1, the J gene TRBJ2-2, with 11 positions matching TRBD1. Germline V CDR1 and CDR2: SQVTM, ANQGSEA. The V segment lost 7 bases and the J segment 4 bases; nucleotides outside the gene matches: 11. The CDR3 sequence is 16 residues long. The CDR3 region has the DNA TGCAGCGCTGGCGGACAGGGGGCATTGGGCACCGGGGAGCTGTTTTTT. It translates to CSAGGQGALGTGELFF.

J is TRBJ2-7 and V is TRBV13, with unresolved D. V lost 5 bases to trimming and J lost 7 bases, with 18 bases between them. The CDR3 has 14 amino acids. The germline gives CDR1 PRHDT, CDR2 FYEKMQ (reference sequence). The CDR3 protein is CASSLLRSGGEQYF. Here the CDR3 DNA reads TGTGCCAGCAGCCTGCTCCGGTCGGGTGGGGAGCAGTACTTC. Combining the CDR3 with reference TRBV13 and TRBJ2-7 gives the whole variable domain AAGVIQSPRHLIKEKRETATLKCYPIPRHDTVYWYQQGPGQDPQFLISFYEKMQSDKGSIPDRFSAQQFSDYHSELNMSSLELGDSALYFCASSLLRSGGEQYFGPGTRLTVT.

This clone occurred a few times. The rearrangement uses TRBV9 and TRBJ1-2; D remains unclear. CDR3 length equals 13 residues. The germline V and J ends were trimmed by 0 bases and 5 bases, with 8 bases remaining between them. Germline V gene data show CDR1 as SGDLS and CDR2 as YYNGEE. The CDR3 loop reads CASSVEPGYGYTF. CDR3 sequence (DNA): TGTGCCAGCAGCGTAGAGCCAGGTTATGGCTACACCTTC.

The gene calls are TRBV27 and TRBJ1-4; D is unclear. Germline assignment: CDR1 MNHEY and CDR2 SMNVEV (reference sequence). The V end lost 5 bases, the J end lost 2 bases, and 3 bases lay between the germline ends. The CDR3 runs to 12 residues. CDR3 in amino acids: CASSRTNEKLFF. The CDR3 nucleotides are TGTGCCAGCAGTAGGACTAATGAAAAACTGTTTTTT.

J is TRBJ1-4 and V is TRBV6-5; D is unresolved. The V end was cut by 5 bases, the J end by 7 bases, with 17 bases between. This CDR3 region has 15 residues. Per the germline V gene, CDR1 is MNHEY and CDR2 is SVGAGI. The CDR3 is CASSGGLGSGEKLFF. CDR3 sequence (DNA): TGTGCCAGCAGTGGCGGATTGGGTTCGGGTGAAAAACTGTTTTTT.

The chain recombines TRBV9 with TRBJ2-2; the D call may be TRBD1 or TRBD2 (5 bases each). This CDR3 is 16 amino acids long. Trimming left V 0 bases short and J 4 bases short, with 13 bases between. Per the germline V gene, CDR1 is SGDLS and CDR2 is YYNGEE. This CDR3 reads CASSVDLWDRTGELFF. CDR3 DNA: TGTGCCAGCAGCGTAGACTTATGGGACCGCACCGGGGAGCTGTTTTTT. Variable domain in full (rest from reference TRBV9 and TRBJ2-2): DSGVTQTPKHLITATGQRVTLRCSPRSGDLSVYWYQQSLDQGLQFLIQYYNGEERAKGNILERFSAQQFPDLHSELNLSSLELGDSALYFCASSVDLWDRTGELFFGEGSRLTVL.

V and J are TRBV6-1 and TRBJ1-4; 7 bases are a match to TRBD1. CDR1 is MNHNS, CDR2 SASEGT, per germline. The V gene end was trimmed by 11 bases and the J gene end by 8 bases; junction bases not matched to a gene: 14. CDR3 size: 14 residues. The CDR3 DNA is TGTGCCGTAAGGGGGCAGGGATTGGGAGAAAAACTGTTTTTT. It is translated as CAVRGQGLGEKLFF.